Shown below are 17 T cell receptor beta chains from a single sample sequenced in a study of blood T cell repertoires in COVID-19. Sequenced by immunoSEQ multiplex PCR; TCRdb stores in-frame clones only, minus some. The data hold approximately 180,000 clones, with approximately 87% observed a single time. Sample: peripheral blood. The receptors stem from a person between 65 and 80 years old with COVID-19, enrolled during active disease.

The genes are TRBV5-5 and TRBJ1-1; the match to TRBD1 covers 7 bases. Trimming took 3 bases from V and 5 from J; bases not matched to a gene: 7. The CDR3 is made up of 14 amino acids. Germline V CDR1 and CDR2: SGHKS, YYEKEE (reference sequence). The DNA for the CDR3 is TGTGCCAGCAGCTCCCTAGGGGGCAATACTGAAGCTTTCTTT. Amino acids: CASSSLGGNTEAFF.

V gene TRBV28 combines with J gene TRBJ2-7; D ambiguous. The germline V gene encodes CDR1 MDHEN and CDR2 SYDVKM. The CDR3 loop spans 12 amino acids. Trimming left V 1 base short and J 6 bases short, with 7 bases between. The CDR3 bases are TGTGCCAGCAGTTTATCCGTCGGCGAGCAGTACTTC. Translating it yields CASSLSVGEQYF.

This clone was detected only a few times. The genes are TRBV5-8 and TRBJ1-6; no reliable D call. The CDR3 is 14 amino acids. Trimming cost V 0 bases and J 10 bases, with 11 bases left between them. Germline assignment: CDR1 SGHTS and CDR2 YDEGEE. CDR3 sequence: CASSLEGGSSPLHF. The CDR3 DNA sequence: TGTGCCAGCAGCTTGGAAGGAGGGAGCTCACCCCTCCACTTT.

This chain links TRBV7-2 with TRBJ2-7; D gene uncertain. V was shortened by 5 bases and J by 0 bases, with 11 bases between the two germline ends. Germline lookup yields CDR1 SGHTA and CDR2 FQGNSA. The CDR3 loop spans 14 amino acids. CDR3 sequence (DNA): TGTGCCAGCAGCGCTACGGGTCGCTCCTACGAGCAGTACTTC. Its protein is CASSATGRSYEQYF.

CDR3 sequence reads: CASSVQLRLEGNEQFF. CDR3 nucleotides: TGTGCCAGCAGCGTACAGTTGCGACTAGAGGGGAATGAGCAGTTCTTC. V is TRBV9 and J is TRBJ2-1, with D perhaps TRBD2 (6 bases). Between the trimmed V and J ends, which lost 1 base and 7 bases, there was a span of 18 bases. From germline, CDR1 is SGDLS and CDR2 YYNGEE. The CDR3 loop spans 16 amino acids.

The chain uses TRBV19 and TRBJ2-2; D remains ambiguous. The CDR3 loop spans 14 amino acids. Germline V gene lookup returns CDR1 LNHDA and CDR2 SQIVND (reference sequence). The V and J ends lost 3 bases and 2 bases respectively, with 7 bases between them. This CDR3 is CASSMNRNTGELFF. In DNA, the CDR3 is TGTGCCAGTAGTATGAACAGAAACACCGGGGAGCTGTTTTTT.

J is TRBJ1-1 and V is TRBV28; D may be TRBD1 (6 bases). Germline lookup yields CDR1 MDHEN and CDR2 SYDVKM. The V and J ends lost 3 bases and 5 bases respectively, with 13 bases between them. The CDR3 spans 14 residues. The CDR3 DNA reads TGTGCCAGCAGTTTTCCAGGGGATAGGACTGAAGCTTTCTTT. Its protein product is CASSFPGDRTEAFF.

The CDR3 protein is CASSYFQEPNYGYTF. The DNA of the CDR3 is TGTGCCAGCAGTTACTTCCAGGAACCAAACTATGGCTACACCTTC. This chain uses TRBV6-5 with TRBJ1-2; D gene unclear. CDR1 and CDR2 (germline): MNHEY, SVGAGI. The length of the CDR3 is 15 residues. V dropped 1 base and J dropped 2 bases, with 11 bases sitting between them.

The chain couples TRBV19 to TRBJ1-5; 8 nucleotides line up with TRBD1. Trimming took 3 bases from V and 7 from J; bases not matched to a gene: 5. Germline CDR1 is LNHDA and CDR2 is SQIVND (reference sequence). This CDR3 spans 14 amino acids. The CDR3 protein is CASSMRTGWQPQHF. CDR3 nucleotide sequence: TGTGCCAGTAGTATGAGGACAGGGTGGCAGCCCCAGCATTTT.

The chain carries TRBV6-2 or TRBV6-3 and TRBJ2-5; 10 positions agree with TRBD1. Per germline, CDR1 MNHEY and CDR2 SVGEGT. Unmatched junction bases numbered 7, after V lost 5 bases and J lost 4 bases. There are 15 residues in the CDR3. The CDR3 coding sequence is TGTGCCAGCAGTGCCCCCTGGACAGGGGGAGAGACCCAGTACTTC. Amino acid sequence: CASSAPWTGGETQYF.

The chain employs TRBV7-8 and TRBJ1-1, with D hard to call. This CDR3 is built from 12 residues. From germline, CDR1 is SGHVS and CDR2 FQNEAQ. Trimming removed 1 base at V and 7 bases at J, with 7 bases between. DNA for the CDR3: TGTGCCAGCAGCTTAGTTTACAATGAAGCTTTCTTT. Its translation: CASSLVYNEAFF. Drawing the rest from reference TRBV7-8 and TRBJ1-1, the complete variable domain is GAGVSQSPRYKVAKRGQDVALRCDPISGHVSLFWYQQALGQGPEFLTYFQNEAQLDKSGLPSDRFFAERPEGSVSTLKIQRTQQEDSAVYLCASSLVYNEAFFGQGTRLTVV.

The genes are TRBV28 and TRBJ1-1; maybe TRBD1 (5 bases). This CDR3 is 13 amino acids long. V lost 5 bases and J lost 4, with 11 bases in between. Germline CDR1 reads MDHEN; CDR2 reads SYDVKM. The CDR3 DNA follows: TGTGCCAGCAGTCAGGGTTCCCTCACTGAAGCTTTCTTT. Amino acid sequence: CASSQGSLTEAFF.

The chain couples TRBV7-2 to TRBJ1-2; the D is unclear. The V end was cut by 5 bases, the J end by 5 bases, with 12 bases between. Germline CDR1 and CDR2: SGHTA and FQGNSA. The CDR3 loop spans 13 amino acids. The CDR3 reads CASSQHNQYGYTF. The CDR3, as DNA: TGTGCCAGCAGCCAACACAACCAGTATGGCTACACCTTC.

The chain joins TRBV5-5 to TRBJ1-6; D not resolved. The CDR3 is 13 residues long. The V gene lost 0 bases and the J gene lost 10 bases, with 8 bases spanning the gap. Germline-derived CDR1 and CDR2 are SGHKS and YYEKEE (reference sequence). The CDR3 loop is CASSLGVRSPLHF. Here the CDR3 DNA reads TGTGCCAGCAGCTTGGGAGTGAGGTCACCCCTCCACTTT.

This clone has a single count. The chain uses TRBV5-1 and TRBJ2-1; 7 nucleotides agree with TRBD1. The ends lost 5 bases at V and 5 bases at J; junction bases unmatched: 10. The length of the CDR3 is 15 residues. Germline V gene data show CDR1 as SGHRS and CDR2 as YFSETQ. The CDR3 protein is CASSSGTADHNEQFF. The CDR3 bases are TGCGCCAGCAGTTCAGGGACAGCCGACCACAATGAGCAGTTCTTC.

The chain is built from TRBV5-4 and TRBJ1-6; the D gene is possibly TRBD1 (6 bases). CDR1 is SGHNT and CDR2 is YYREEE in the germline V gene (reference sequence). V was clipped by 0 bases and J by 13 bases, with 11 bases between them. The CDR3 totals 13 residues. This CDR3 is CASSLDDGQPLHF. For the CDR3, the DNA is TGTGCCAGCAGCTTGGACGATGGACAGCCCCTCCACTTT. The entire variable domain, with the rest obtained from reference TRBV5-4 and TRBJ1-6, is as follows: ETGVTQSPTHLIKTRGQQVTLRCSSQSGHNTVSWYQQALGQGPQFIFQYYREEENGRGNFPPRFSGLQFPNYSSELNVNALELDDSALYLCASSLDDGQPLHFGNGTRLTVT.

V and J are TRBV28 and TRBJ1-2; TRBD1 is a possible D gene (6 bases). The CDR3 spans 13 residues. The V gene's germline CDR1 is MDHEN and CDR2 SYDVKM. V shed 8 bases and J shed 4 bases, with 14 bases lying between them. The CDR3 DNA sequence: TGTGCCAGCCGAGCCTCAGGGGTCTATGGCTACACCTTC. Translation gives CASRASGVYGYTF.